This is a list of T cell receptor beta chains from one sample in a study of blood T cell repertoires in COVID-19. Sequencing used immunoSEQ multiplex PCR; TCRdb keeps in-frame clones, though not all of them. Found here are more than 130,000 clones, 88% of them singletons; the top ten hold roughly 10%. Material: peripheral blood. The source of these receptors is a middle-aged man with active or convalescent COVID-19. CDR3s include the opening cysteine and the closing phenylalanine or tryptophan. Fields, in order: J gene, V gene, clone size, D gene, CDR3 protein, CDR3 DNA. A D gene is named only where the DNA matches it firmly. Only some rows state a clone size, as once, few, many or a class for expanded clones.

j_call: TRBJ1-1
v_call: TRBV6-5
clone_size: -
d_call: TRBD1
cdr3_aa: CASIRTGSGNTEAFF
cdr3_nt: TGTGCCAGCATTAGGACAGGGTCGGGGAACACTGAAGCTTTCTTT

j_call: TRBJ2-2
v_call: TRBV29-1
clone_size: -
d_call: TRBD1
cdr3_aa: CSVGPSPGQGPTGELFF
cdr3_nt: TGCAGCGTTGGGCCCTCACCGGGACAGGGCCCCACCGGGGAGCTGTTTTTT

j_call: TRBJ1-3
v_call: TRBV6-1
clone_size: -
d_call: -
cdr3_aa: CASSENLRGYSGNTIYF
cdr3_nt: TGTGCCAGCAGTGAAAATCTGCGGGGGTACTCTGGAAACACCATATATTTT

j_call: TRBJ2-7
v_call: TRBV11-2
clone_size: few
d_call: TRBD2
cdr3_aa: CASSQGAAGIYEQYF
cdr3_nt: TGTGCCAGCAGCCAAGGGGCAGCGGGAATCTACGAGCAGTACTTC

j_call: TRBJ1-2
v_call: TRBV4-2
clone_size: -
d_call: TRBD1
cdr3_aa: CASSPASGTGNYGYTF
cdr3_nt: TGTGCCAGCAGCCCCGCTTCCGGGACAGGGAATTATGGCTACACCTTC

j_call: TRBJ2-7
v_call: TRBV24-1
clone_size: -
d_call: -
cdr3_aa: CATQTYEQYF
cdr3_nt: TGTGCCACTCAAACCTACGAGCAGTACTTC

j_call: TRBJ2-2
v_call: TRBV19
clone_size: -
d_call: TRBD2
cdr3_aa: CASKGGRMNTGELFF
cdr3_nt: TGTGCCAGTAAGGGCGGGAGGATGAACACCGGGGAGCTGTTTTTT

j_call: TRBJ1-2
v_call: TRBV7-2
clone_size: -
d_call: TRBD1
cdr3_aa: CASSLVGTVGNYGYTF
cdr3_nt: TGTGCCAGCAGCTTAGTGGGGACAGTAGGGAACTATGGCTACACCTTC

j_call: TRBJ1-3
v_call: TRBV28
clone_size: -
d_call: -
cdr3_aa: CASSLLGAKGNTIYF
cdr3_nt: TGTGCCAGCAGTTTACTGGGGGCGAAGGGAAACACCATATATTTT

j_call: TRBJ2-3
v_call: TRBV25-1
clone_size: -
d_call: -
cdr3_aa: CASSVGALTSTDTQYF
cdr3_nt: TGTGCCAGCAGTGTCGGAGCCCTTACTAGCACAGATACGCAGTATTTT

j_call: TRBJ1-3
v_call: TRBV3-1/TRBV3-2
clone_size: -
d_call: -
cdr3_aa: CASSQVSDTIYF
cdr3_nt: TGTGCCAGCAGCCAAGTTTCCGACACCATATATTTT

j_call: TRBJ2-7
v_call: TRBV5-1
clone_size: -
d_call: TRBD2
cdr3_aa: CASSLGLADLSYEQYF
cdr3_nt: TGCGCCAGCAGCTTGGGACTAGCGGACCTTTCCTACGAGCAGTACTTC

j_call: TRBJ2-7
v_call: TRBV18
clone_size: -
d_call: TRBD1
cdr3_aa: CASSQQPGTGVYEQYF
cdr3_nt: TGTGCCAGCTCACAGCAACCCGGGACAGGGGTATACGAGCAGTACTTC

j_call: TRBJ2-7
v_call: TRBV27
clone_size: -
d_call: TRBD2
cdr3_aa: CASSWGGTSGLYEQYF
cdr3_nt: TGTGCCAGCAGCTGGGGGGGGACTAGCGGCCTCTACGAGCAGTACTTC

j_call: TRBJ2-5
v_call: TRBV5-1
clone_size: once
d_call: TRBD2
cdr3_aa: CASSPEGLAGVAQYF
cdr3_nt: TGCGCCAGCAGCCCCGAAGGACTAGCGGGAGTCGCCCAGTACTTC

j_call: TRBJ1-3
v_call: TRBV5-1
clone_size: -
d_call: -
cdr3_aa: CASSLLDIISGNTIYF
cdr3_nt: TGCGCCAGCAGCTTACTGGACATTATCTCTGGAAACACCATATATTTT

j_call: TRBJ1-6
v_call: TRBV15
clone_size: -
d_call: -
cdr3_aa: CATTAGANSPLHF
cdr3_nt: TGTGCCACCACCGCAGGGGCTAATTCACCCCTCCACTTT

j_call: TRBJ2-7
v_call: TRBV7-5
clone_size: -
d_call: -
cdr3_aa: CARSLGAGSSYEQYF
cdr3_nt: TGTGCCAGAAGCTTAGGGGCGGGTAGCTCCTACGAGCAGTACTTC

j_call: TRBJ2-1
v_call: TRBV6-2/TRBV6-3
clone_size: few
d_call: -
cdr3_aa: CASSYSSTGINYGEQFF
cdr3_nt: TGTGCCAGCAGTTACTCCAGTACAGGGATCAACTATGGTGAGCAGTTCTTC

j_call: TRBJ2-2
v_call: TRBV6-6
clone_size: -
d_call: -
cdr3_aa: CASSPRVTGELFF
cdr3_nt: TGTGCCAGCAGCCCCAGGGTCACCGGGGAGCTGTTTTTT

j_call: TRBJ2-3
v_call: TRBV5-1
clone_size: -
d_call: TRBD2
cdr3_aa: CASSAGLAGVTDTQYF
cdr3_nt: TGCGCCAGCAGCGCGGGACTAGCGGGAGTTACAGATACGCAGTATTTT

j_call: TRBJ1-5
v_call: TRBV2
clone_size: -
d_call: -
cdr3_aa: CASSERTVNQPQHF
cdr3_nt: TGTGCCAGCAGTGAAAGGACAGTCAATCAGCCCCAGCATTTT

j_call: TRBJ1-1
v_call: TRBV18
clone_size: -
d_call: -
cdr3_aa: CASSPPGPGSEAFF
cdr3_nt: TGTGCCAGCTCACCACCGGGGCCCGGGTCTGAAGCTTTCTTT

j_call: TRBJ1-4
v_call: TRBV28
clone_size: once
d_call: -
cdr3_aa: CASSLKGANEKLFF
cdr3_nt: TGTGCCAGCAGTTTAAAGGGGGCTAATGAAAAACTGTTTTTT

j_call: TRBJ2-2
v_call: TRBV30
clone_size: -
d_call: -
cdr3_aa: CAWRQRRGSLGGELFF
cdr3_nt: TGTGCCTGGAGGCAAAGGCGGGGCTCCCTTGGCGGGGAGCTGTTTTTT

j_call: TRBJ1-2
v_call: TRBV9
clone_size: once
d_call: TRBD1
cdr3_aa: CASSATGGNYGYTF
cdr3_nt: TGTGCCAGCAGCGCCACAGGGGGGAACTATGGCTACACCTTC

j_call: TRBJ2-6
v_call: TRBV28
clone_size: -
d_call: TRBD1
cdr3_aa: CASSPRTGVAGANVLTF
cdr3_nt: TGTGCCAGCAGTCCCCGGACAGGGGTGGCTGGGGCCAACGTCCTGACTTTC

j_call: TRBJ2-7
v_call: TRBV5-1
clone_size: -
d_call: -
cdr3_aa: CASSVRVGGPYEQYF
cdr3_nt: TGCGCCAGCAGCGTCAGGGTTGGGGGCCCCTACGAGCAGTACTTC

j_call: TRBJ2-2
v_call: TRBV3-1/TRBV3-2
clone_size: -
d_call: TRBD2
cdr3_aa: CASSPGTTANTGELFF
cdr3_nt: TGTGCCAGCAGCCCGGGGACTACCGCGAACACCGGGGAGCTGTTTTTT

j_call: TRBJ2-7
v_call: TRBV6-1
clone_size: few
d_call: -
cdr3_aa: CASSGTRGKASYEQYF
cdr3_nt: TGTGCCAGCAGTGGAACGCGCGGGAAGGCCTCCTACGAGCAGTACTTC

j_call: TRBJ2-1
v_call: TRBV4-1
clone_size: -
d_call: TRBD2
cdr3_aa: CASSPRLAEVPYNEQFF
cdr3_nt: TGCGCCAGCAGCCCTCGACTAGCCGAAGTACCCTACAATGAGCAGTTCTTC

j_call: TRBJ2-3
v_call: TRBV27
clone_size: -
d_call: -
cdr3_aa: CASSLRGSVTDTQYF
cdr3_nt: TGTGCCAGCAGTTTGCGGGGCTCAGTCACAGATACGCAGTATTTT

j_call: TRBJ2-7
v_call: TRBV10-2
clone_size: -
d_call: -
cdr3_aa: CASSEWSASSYEQYF
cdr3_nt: TGCGCCAGCAGTGAGTGGTCCGCTAGCTCCTACGAGCAGTACTTC

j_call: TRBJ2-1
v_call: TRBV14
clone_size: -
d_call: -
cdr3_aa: CASSPSWGSNEQFF
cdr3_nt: TGTGCCAGCAGCCCCTCTTGGGGCAGCAATGAGCAGTTCTTC

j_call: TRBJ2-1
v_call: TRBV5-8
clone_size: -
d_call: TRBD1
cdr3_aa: CASSPRGQGSPYNEQFF
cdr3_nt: TGTGCCAGCAGCCCTAGGGGACAGGGTAGCCCCTACAATGAGCAGTTCTTC

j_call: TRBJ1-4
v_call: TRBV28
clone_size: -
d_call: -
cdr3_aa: CASRRSGGTNEKLFF
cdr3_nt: TGTGCCAGCAGGCGATCGGGGGGCACTAATGAAAAACTGTTTTTT

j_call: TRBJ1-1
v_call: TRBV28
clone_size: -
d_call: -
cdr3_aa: CASSSPQMNTEAFF
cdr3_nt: TGTGCCAGCAGTTCCCCCCAGATGAACACTGAAGCTTTCTTT

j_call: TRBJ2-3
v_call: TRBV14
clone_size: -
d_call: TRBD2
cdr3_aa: CASSRTSGRYTDTQYF
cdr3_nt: TGTGCCAGCAGTCGGACTAGCGGGAGGTACACAGATACGCAGTATTTT

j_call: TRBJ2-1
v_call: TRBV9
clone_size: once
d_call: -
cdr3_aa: CASSVAGVSGGSSYNEQFF
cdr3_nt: TGTGCCAGCAGCGTAGCCGGTGTTAGCGGAGGGAGCTCCTACAATGAGCAGTTCTTC

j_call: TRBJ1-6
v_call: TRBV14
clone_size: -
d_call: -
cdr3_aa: CASSQVGRTSPLHF
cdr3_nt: TGTGCCAGCAGCCAAGTCGGAAGGACATCACCCCTCCACTTT

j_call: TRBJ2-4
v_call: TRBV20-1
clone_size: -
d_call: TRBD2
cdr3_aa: CSAGGLAGIAKNIQYF
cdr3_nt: TGCAGTGCTGGTGGACTAGCGGGGATAGCCAAAAACATTCAGTACTTC

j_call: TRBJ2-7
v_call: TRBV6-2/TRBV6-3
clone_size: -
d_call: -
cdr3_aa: CASSEASSYEQYF
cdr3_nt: TGTGCCAGCAGTGAGGCTAGCTCCTACGAGCAGTACTTC

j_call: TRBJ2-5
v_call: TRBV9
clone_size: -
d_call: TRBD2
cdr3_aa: CASSAAGGLMETQYF
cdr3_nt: TGTGCCAGCAGCGCCGCGGGGGGACTGATGGAGACCCAGTACTTC

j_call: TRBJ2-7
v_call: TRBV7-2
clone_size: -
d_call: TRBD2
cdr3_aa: CASSSGLAGGTYEQYF
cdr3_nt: TGTGCCAGCAGCTCCGGACTAGCGGGAGGTACCTACGAGCAGTACTTC

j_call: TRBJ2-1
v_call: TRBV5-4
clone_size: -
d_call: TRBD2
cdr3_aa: CASSLLAGIYNEQFF
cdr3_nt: TGTGCCAGCAGCTTGTTAGCGGGGATATACAATGAGCAGTTCTTC

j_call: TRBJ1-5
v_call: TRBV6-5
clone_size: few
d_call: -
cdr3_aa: CASKQPYSNQPQHF
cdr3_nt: TGTGCCAGCAAACAGCCTTATAGCAATCAGCCCCAGCATTTT

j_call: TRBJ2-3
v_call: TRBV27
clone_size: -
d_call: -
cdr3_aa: CASSLYGGSQYF
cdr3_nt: TGTGCCAGCAGTTTATATGGCGGGTCGCAGTATTTT

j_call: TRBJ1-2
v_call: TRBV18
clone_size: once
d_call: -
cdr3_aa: CASSLKQGAYGYTF
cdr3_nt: TGTGCCAGCTCACTAAAACAGGGAGCCTATGGCTACACCTTC

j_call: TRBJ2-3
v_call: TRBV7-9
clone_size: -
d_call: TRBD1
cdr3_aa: CASSPGDRGYGDTQYF
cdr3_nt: TGTGCCAGCAGCCCCGGGGACAGGGGGTACGGAGATACGCAGTATTTT

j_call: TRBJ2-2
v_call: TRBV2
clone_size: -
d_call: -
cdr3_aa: CASNLNTGELFF
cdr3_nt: TGTGCCAGCAATCTGAACACCGGGGAGCTGTTTTTT

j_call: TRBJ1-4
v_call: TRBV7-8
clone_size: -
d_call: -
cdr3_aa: CASSLAGQTTNEKLFF
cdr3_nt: TGTGCCAGCAGCTTAGCGGGGCAGACAACTAATGAAAAACTGTTTTTT

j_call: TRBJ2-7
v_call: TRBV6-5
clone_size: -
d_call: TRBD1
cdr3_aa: CASSRSGQGRYEQYF
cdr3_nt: TGTGCCAGCAGTCGGTCCGGACAGGGCCGCTACGAGCAGTACTTC

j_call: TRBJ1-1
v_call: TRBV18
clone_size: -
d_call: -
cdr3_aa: CASSVDTNTEAFF
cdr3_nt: TGTGCCAGCTCAGTGGACACGAACACTGAAGCTTTCTTT

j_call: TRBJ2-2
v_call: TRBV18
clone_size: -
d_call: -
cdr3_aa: CASSPLAGRTGELFF
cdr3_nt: TGTGCCAGCTCACCGCTGGCGGGCCGAACCGGGGAGCTGTTTTTT

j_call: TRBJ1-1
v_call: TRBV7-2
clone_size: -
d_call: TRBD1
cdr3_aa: CASTRTGGHTEAFF
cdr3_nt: TGTGCCAGCACCCGGACAGGGGGGCACACTGAAGCTTTCTTT